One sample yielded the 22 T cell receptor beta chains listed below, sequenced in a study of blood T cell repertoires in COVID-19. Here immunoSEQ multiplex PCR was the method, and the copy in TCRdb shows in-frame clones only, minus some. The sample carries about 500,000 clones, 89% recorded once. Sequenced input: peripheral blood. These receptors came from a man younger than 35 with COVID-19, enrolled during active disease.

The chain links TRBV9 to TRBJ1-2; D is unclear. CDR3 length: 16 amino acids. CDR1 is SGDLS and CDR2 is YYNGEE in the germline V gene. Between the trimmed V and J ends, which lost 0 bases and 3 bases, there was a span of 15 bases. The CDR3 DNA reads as TGTGCCAGCAGCGTAGGCCCGGGAGGGCCCGACTATGGCTACACCTTC. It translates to CASSVGPGGPDYGYTF.

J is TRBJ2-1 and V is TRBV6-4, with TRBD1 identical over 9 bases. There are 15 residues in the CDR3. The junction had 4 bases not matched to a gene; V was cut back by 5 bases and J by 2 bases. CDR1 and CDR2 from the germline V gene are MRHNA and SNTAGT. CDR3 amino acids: CASSPGQGTYNEQFF. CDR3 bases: TGTGCCAGCAGTCCCGGACAGGGGACCTACAATGAGCAGTTCTTC.

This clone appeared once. DNA of the CDR3: TGTGCCACCACAAGGAGCTTGTACACAGATACGCAGTATTTT. It is translated as CATTRSLYTDTQYF. The rearrangement joins TRBV6-5 to TRBJ2-3; D is ambiguous. Trimming stripped 10 bases from V and 2 bases from J, with 16 bases between. This CDR3 spans 14 amino acids. Germline loops: CDR1 MNHEY, CDR2 SVGAGI.

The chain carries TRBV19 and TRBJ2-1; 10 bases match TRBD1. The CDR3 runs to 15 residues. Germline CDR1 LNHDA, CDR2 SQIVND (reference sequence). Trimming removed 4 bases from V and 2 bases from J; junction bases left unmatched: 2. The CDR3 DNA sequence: TGTGCCAGTAGTAAAGGACAGGGGGCCTACAATGAGCAGTTCTTC. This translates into CASSKGQGAYNEQFF.

This CDR3 is CASSLGLAEEETQYF. CDR3 nucleotides: TGTGCCAGCAGCTTAGGACTAGCAGAGGAAGAGACCCAGTACTTC. The chain links TRBV7-9 to TRBJ2-5; 7 bases are a match to TRBD2. The CDR3 spans 15 residues. Trimming cost V 1 base and J 3 bases; bases outside gene matches: 5. Germline-derived CDR1 and CDR2 are SEHNR and FQNEAQ (reference sequence).

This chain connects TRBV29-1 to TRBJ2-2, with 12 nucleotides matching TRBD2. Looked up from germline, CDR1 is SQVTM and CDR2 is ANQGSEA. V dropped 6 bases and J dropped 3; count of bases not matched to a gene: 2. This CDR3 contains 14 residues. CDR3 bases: TGCAGCGTACGACTAGCGGGAGACACCGGGGAGCTGTTTTTT. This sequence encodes CSVRLAGDTGELFF.

For the CDR3, the DNA is TGTGCCACCAGCAGGGGGGAGGGCAATGAAAAACTGTTTTTT. Translated: CATSRGEGNEKLFF. This chain joins TRBV15 and TRBJ1-4; tentative D call: TRBD1 (5 bases). Per the germline V gene, CDR1 is LNHNV and CDR2 is YYDKDF (reference sequence). This CDR3 is built from 14 residues. Trimming left V 3 bases short and J 5 bases short, with 10 bases between.

The CDR3 coding sequence is TGCACCAGCAGCAGAGGGACTAGCGGGTCAGACACCGGGGAGCTGTTTTTT. This sequence encodes CTSSRGTSGSDTGELFF. The J gene is TRBJ2-2, the V gene TRBV1; TRBD2, as called in the table, went unchecked against the DNA. TRBV1 is an annotated pseudogene. The CDR3 sequence is 17 residues long.

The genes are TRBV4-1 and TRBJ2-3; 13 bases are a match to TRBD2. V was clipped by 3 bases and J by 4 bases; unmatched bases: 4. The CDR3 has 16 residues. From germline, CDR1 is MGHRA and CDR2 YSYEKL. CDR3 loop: CASSHPGLAGSDTQYF. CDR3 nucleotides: TGCGCCAGCAGCCACCCGGGACTAGCGGGATCAGATACGCAGTATTTT.

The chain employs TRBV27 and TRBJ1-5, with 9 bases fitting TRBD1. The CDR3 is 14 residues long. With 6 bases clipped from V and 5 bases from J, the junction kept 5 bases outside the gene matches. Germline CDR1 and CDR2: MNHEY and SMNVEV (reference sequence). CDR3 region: CASSTGGYYQPQHF. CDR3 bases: TGTGCCAGCAGCACAGGGGGCTATTATCAGCCCCAGCATTTT.

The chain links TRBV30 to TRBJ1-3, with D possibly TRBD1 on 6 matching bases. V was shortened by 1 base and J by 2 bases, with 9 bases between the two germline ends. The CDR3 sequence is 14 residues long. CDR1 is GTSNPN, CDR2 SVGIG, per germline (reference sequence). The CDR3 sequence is CAWSAPGAGNTIYF. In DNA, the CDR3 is TGTGCCTGGAGTGCCCCAGGGGCTGGAAACACCATATATTTT.

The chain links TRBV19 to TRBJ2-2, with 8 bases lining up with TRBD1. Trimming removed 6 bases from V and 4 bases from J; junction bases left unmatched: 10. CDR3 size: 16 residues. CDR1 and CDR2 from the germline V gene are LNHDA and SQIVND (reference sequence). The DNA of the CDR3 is TGTGCCAGTAGGTCCGACAGGGGAGGTCGCACCGGGGAGCTGTTTTTT. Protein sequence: CASRSDRGGRTGELFF.

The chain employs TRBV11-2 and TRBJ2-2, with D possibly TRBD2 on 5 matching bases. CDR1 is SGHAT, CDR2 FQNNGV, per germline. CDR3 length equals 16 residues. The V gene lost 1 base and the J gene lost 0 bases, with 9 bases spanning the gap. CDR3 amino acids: CASSLGKLANTGELFF. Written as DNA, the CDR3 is TGTGCCAGCAGCTTAGGGAAACTAGCGAACACCGGGGAGCTGTTTTTT.

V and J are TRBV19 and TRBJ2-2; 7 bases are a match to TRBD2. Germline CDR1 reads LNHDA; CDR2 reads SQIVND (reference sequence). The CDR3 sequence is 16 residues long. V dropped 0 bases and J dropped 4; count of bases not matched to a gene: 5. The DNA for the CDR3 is TGTGCCAGTAGTATAGAGGGCGGGAGTGGCACCGGGGAGCTGTTTTTT. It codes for CASSIEGGSGTGELFF.

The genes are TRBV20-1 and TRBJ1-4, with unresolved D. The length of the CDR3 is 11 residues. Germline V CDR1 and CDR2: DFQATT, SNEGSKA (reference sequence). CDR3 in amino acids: CSLYDTEKLFF. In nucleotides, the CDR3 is TGCAGCCTCTATGACACCGAAAAACTGTTTTTT.

The CDR3 nucleotides read TGCGCCAGCGCTGCGGGAGATCGGGGAGATACGCAGTATTTT. It translates to CASAAGDRGDTQYF. The chain recombines TRBV5-1 with TRBJ2-3; TRBD2 agrees at 7 bases. The length of the CDR3 is 14 residues. The J segment lost 5 bases and the V segment lost 7 bases, leaving 10 bases of the junction unmatched. Germline CDR1 SGHRS, CDR2 YFSETQ.

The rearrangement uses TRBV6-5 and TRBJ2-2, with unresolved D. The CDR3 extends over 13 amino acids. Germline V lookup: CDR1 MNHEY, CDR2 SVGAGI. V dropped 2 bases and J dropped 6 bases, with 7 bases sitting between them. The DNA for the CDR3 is TGTGCCAGCAGTTACGAGAGTCCCGGGGAGCTGTTTTTT. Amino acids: CASSYESPGELFF.

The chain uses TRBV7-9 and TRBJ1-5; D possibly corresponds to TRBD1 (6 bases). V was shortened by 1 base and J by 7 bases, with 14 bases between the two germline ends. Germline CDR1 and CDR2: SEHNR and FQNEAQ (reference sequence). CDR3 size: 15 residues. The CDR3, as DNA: TGTGCCAGCAGCTTAGGCGGCATCACAGGGCAGCCCCAGCATTTT. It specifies CASSLGGITGQPQHF.

The CDR3 loop is CASSEVQTGSYEQYF. Here the CDR3 DNA reads TGTGCCAGCAGTGAGGTACAAACAGGCTCCTACGAGCAGTACTTC. The genes are TRBV2 and TRBJ2-7, with D possibly TRBD1 on 5 matching bases. With 3 bases removed from V and 0 bases from J, the gap between germline ends came to 12 bases. The CDR3 length is 15 residues. CDR1 is SNHLY and CDR2 is FYNNEI in the germline V gene.

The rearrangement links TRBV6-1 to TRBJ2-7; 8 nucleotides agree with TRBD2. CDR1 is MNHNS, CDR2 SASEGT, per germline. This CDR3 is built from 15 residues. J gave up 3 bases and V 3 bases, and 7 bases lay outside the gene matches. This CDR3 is CASSEYGGAFYEQYF. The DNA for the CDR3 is TGTGCCAGCAGTGAGTACGGGGGGGCCTTCTACGAGCAGTACTTC.

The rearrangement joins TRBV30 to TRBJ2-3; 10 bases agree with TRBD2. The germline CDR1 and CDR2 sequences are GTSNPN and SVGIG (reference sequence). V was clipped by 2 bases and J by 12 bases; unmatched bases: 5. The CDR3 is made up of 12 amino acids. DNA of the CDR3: TGTGCCTGGAGTAGGCTAGCGGGAGACCAGTATTTT. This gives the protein CAWSRLAGDQYF.

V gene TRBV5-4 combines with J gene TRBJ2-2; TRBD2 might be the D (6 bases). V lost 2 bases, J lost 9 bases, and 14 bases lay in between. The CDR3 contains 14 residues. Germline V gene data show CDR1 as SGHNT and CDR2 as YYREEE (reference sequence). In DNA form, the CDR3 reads TGTGCCAGCAGCTTATACGGGAGCCGACGGGAGCTGTTTTTT. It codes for CASSLYGSRRELFF.